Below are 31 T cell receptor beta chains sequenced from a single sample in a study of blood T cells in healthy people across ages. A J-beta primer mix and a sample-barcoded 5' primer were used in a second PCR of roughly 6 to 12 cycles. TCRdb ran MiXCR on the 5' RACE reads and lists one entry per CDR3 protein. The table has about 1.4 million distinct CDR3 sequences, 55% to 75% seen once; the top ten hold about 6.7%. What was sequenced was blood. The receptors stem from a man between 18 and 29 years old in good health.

The CDR3 bases are TGTGCCAGCAGCGCGGACAGGCTTAATGAGCAGTTCTTC. Translation gives CASSADRLNEQFF. The rearrangement uses TRBV6-6 and TRBJ2-1; 7 nucleotides agree with TRBD1. CDR3 size: 13 residues. Germline lookup yields CDR1 MNHNY and CDR2 SVGAGI (reference sequence). V lost 6 bases to trimming and J lost 7 bases; unmatched junction nucleotides: 6.

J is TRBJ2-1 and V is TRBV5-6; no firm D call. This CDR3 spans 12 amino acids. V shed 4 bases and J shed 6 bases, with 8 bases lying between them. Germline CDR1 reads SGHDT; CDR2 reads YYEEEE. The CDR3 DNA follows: TGTGCCAGCAGCCCCCGGGTCAATGAGCAGTTCTTC. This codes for CASSPRVNEQFF.

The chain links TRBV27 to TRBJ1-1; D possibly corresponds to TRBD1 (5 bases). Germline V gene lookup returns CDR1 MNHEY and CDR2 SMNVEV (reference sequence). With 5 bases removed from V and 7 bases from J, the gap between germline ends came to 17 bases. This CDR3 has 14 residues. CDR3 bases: TGTGCCAGCAGTCTTAGGTTCGGGGGGAATGAAGCTTTCTTT. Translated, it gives CASSLRFGGNEAFF.

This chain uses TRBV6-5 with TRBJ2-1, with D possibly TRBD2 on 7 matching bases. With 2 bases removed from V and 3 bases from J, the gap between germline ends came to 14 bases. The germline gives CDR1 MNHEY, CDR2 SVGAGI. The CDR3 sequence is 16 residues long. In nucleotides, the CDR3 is TGTGCCAGCAGTTACGGGCTGGGGGGGCACTACAATGAGCAGTTCTTC. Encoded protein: CASSYGLGGHYNEQFF.

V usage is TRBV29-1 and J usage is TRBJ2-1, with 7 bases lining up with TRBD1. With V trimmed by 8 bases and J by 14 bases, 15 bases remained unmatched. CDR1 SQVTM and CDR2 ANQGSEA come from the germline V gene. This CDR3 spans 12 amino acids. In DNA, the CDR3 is TGCAGCCCATCGACAGGGCCTATGCTCGAGTTCTTC. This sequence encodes CSPSTGPMLEFF.

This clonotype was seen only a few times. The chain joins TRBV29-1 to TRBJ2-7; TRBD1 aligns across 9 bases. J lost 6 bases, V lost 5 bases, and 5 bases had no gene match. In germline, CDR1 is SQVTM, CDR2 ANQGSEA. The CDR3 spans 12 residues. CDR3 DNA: TGCAGCGTTCGGACAGGGGTTACCGAGCAGTACTTC. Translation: CSVRTGVTEQYF.

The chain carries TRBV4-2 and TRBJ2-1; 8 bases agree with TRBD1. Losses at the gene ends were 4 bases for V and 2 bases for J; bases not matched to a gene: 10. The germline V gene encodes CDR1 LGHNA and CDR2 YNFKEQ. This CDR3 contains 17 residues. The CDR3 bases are TGTGCCAGCAGCCCAGAAGGGACAGGAAGACCCTACAATGAGCAGTTCTTC. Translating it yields CASSPEGTGRPYNEQFF.

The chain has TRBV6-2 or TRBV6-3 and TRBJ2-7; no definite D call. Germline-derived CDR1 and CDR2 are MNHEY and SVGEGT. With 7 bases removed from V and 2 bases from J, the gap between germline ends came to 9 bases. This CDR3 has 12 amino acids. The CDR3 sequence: CASTEQPYEQYF. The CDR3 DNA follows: TGTGCCAGCACCGAACAGCCCTACGAGCAGTACTTC.

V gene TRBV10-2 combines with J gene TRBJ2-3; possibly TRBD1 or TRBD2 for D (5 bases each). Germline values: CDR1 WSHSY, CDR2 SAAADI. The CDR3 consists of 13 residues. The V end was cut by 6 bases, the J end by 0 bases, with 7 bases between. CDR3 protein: CASRGVSTDTQYF. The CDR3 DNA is TGCGCCAGCAGGGGGGTTAGCACAGATACGCAGTATTTT.

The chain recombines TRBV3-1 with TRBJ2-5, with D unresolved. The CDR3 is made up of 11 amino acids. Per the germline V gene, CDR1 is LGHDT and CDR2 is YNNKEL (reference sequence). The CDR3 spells CASHDQETQYF. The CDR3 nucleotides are TGTGCAAGCCATGACCAAGAGACCCAGTACTTC.

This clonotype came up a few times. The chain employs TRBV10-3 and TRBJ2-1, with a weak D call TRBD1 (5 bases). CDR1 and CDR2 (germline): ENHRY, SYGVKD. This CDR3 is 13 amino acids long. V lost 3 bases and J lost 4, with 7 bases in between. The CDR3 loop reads CAISDKGYNEQFF. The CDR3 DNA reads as TGTGCCATCAGTGATAAGGGGTACAATGAGCAGTTCTTC.

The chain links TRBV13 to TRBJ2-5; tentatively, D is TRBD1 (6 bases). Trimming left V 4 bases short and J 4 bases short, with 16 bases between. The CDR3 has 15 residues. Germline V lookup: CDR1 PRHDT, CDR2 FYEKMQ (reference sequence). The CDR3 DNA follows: TGTGCCAGCAGCTCCGAGGGACAAAGAGGAGAGACCCAGTACTTC. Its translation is CASSSEGQRGETQYF.

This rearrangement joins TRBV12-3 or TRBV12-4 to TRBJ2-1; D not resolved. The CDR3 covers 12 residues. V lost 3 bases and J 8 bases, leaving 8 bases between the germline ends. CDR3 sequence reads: CASSFLVYEQFF. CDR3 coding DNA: TGTGCCAGCAGTTTTTTGGTTTATGAGCAGTTCTTC.

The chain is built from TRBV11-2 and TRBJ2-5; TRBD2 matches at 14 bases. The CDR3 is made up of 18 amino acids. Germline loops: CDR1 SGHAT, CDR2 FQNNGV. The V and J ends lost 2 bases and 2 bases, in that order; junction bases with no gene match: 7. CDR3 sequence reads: CASSLFPRTSGGQETQYF. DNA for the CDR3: TGTGCCAGCAGCTTATTCCCTCGGACTAGCGGGGGGCAAGAGACCCAGTACTTC.

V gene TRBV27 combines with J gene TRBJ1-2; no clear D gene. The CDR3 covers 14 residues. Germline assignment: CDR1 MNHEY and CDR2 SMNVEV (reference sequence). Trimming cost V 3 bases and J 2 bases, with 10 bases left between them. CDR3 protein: CASSLSSVNYGYTF. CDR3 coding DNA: TGTGCCAGCAGTTTGTCATCCGTGAACTATGGCTACACCTTC.

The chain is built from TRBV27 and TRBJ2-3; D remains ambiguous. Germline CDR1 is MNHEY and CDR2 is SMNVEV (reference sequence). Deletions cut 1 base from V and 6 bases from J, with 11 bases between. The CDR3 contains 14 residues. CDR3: CASSLYAVVDTQYF. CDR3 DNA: TGTGCCAGCAGTTTATACGCGGTGGTGGATACGCAGTATTTT.

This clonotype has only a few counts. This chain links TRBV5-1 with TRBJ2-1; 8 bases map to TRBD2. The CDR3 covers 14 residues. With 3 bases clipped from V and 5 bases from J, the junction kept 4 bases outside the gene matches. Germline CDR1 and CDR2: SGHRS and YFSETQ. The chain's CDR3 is CASSSGLEDNEQFF. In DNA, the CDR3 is TGCGCCAGCAGCTCGGGACTAGAAGACAATGAGCAGTTCTTC.

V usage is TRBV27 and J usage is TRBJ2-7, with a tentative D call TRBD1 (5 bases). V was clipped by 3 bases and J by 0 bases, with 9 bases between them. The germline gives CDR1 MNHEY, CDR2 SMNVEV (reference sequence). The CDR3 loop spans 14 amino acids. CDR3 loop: CASSFTGASYEQYF. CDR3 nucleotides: TGTGCCAGCAGTTTCACAGGAGCCTCCTACGAGCAGTACTTC.

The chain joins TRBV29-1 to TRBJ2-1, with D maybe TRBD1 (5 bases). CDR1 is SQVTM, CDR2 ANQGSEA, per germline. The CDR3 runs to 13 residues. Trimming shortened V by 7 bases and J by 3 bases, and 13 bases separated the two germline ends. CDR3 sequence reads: CSGDSNLYNEQFF. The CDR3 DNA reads TGCAGCGGCGACAGCAACCTCTACAATGAGCAGTTCTTC.

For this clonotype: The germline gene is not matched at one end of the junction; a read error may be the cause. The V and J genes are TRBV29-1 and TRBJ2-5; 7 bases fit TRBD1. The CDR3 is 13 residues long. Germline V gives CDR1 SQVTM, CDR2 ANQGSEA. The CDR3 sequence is CSGLRDSQETQNF. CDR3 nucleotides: TGCAGCGGGTTACGGGACAGCCAAGAGACCCAGAACTTC. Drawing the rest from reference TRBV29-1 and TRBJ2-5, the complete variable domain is SAVISQKPSRDICQRGTSLTIQCQVDSQVTMMFWYRQQPGQSLTLIATANQGSEATYESGFVIDKFPISRPNLTFSTLTVSNMSPEDSSIYLCSGLRDSQETQNFGPGTRLLVL.

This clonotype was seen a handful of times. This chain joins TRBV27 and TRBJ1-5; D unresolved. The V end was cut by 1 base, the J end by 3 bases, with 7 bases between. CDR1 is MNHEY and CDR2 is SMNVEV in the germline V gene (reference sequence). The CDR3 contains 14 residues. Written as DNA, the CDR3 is TGTGCCAGCAGTTTATTTGGGTTCAATCAGCCCCAGCATTTT. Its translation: CASSLFGFNQPQHF.

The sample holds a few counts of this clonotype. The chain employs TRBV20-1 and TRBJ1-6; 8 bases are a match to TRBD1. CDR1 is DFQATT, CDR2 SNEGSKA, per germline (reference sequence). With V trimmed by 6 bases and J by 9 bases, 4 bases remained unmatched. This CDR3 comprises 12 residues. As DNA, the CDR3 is TGCAGTGCGGAGGACAGGGCTTCACCCCTCCACTTT. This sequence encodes CSAEDRASPLHF.

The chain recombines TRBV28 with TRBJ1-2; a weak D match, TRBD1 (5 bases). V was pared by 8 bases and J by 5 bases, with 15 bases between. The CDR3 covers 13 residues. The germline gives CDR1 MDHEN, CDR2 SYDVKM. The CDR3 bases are TGTGCCAGCCATATAACAGGCGCATATGGCTACACCTTC. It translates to CASHITGAYGYTF.

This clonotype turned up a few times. CDR3 DNA sequence: TGCGCCAGCAGCCAAGAGTCAGGGTTATCCTACGAGCAGTACTTC. It yields the protein CASSQESGLSYEQYF. This chain joins TRBV4-1 and TRBJ2-7; D may be TRBD1 (5 bases). CDR1 and CDR2 from the germline V gene are MGHRA and YSYEKL. Trimming pared 0 bases from V and 1 base from J, leaving 10 bases between. The CDR3 sequence is 15 residues long.

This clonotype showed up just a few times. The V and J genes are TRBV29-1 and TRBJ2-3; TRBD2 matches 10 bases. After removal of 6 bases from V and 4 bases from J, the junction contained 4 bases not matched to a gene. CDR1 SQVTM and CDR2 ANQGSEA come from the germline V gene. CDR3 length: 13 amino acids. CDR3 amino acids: CSVGLAAPDTQYF. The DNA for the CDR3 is TGCAGCGTCGGACTAGCGGCGCCAGATACGCAGTATTTT.

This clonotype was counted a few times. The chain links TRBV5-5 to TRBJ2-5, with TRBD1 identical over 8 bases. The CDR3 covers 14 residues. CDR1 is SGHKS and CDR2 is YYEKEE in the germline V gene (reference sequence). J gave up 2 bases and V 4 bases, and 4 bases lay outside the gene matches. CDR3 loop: CASSTTGVQETQYF. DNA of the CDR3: TGTGCCAGCAGCACGACAGGGGTGCAAGAGACCCAGTACTTC.

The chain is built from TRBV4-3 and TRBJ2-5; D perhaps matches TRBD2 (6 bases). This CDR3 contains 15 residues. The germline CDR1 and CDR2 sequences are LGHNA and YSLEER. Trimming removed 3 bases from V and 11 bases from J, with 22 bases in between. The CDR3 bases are TGCGCCAGCAGCCAGTCAGGGACTGGGACTTCAGTGCAGTACTTC. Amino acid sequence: CASSQSGTGTSVQYF.

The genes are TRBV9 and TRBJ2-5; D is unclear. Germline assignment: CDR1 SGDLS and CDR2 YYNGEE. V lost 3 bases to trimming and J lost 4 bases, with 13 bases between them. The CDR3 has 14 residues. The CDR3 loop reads CASSGTAERETQYF. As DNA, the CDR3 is TGTGCCAGCAGCGGGACCGCAGAGAGAGAGACCCAGTACTTC.

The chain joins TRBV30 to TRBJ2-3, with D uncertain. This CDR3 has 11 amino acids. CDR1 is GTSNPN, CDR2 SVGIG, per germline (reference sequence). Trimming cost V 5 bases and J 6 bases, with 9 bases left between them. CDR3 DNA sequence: TGTGCCTGGGGCTTTCGGGATACGCAGTATTTT. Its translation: CAWGFRDTQYF.

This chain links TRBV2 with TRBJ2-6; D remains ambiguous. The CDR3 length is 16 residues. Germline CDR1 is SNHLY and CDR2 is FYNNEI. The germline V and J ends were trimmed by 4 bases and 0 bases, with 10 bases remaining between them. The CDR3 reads CASSVPGVSGANVLTF. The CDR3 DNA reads TGTGCCAGCAGTGTACCTGGAGTCTCTGGGGCCAACGTCCTGACTTTC.

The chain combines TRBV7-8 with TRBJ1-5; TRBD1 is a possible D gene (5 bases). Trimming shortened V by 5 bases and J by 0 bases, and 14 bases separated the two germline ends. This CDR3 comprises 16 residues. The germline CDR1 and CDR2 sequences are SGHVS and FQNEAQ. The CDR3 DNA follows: TGTGCCAGCAGCCCAGCCCGGGGGTATAGCAATCAGCCCCAGCATTTT. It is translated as CASSPARGYSNQPQHF. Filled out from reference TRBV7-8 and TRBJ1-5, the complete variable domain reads GAGVSQSPRYKVAKRGQDVALRCDPISGHVSLFWYQQALGQGPEFLTYFQNEAQLDKSGLPSDRFFAERPEGSVSTLKIQRTQQEDSAVYLCASSPARGYSNQPQHFGDGTRLSIL.